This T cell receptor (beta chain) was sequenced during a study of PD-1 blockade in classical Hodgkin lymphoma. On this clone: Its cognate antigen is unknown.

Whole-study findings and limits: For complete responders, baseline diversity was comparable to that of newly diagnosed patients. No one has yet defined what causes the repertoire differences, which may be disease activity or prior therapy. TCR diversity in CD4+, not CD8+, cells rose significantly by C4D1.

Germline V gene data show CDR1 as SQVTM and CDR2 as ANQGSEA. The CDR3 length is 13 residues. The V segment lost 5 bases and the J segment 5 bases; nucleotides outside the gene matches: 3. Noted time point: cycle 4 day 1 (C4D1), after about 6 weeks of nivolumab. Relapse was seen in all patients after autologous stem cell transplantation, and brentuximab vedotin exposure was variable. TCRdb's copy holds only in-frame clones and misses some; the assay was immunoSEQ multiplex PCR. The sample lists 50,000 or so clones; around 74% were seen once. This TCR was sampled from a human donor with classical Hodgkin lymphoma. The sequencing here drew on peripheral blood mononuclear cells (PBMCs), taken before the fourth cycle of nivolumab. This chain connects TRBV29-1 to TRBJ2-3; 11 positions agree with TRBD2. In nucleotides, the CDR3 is TGCAGCGTTACGGGACTAGCGGTAGATACGCAGTATTTT. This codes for CSVTGLAVDTQYF.